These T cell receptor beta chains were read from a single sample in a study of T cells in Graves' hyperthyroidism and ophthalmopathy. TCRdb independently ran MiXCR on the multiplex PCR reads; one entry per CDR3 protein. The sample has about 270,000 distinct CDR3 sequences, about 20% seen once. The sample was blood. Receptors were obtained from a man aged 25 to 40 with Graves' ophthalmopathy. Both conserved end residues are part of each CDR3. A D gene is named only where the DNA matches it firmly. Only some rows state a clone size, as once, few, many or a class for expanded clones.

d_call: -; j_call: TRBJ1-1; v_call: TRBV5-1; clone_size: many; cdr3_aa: CASFGHSNTEAFF; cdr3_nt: TGCGCCAGCTTTGGACATTCGAACACTGAAGCTTTCTTT
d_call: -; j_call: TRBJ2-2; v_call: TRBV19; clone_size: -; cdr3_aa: CASSGTGTNTGELFF; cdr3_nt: TGTGCCAGTAGTGGGACCGGTACCAACACCGGGGAGCTGTTTTTT
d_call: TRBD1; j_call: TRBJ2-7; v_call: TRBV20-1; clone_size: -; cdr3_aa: CSARRTGGGYEQYF; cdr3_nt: TGCAGTGCTAGGAGGACAGGGGGCGGGTACGAGCAGTACTTC
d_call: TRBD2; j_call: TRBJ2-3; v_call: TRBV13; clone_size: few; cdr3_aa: CASGAQSSGSWDTQYF; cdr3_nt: TGTGCCAGCGGGGCTCAGTCTAGCGGGAGTTGGGATACGCAGTATTTT
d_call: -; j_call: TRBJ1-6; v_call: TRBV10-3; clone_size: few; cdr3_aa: CAISVQDNSPLHF; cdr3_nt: TGTGCCATCAGTGTACAGGATAATTCACCCCTCCACTTT
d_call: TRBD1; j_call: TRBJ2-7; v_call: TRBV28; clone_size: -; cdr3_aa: CASSPISTGRYEQYF; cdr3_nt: TGTGCCAGCAGCCCAATTTCGACAGGGCGGTACGAGCAGTACTTC
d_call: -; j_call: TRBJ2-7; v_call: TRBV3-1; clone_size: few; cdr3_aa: CASSPAGTATYEQYF; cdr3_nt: TGTGCCAGCAGTCCCGCCGGGACCGCCACCTACGAGCAGTACTTC
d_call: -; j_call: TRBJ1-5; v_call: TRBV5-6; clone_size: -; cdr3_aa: CASSLSGPAFGNQPQHF; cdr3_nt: TGTGCCAGCAGCTTGAGTGGGCCAGCCTTCGGCAATCAGCCCCAGCATTTT
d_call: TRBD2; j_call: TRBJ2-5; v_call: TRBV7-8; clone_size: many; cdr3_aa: CASSLAGSGRAGETQYF; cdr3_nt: TGTGCCAGCAGCTTAGCGGGTAGCGGGAGGGCCGGGGAGACCCAGTACTTC
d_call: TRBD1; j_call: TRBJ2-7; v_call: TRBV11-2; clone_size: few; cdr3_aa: CAISEDRGSYEQYF; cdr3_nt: TGTGCCATCAGTGAGGACAGGGGCTCCTACGAGCAGTACTTC
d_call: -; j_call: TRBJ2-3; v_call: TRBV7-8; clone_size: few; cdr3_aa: CASSVQGRRRWGADTQYF; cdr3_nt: TGTGCCAGCAGCGTCCAGGGGCGACGGCGCTGGGGGGCAGATACGCAGTATTTT
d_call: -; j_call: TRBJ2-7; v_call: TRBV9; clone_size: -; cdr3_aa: CASSTGLGHEQYF; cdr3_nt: TGTGCCAGCAGCACGGGCCTCGGCCACGAGCAGTACTTC
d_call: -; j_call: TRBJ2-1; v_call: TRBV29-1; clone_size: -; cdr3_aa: CSVLADYKQFF; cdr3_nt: TGCAGCGTCCTGGCCGACTATAAGCAGTTCTTC
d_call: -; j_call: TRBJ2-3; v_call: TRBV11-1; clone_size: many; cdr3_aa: CASSLNGDRPGDTDTQYF; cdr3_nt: TGTGCCAGCAGCTTAAATGGCGACAGACCGGGGGACACAGATACGCAGTATTTT
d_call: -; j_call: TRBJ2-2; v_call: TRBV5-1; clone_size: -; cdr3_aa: CASSPTRSNTGELFF; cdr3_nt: TGCGCCAGCAGCCCTACTAGGTCGAACACCGGGGAGCTGTTTTTT
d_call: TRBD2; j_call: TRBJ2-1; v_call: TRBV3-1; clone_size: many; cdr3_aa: CASSHPGGTSGLVNEQFF; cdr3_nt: TGTGCCAGCAGCCACCCCGGGGGGACTAGCGGGTTAGTCAATGAGCAGTTCTTC
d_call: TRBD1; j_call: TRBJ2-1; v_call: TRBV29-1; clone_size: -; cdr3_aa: CSVEGDRAEQFF; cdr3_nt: TGCAGCGTTGAAGGGGACAGAGCTGAGCAGTTCTTC
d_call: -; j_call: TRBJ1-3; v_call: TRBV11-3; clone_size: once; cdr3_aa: CASSVERRGGSGNTIYF; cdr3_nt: TGTGCCAGCAGCGTCGAGCGACGGGGTGGTTCTGGAAACACCATATATTTT
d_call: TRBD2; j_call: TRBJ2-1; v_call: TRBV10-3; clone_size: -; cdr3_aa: CAISEEGGTINEQFF; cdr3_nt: TGTGCCATCAGTGAGGAGGGAGGGACCATCAATGAGCAGTTCTTC
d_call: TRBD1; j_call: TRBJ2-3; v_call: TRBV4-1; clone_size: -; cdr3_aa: CASSQGQGHTDTQYF; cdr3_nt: TGCGCCAGCAGCCAAGGACAGGGGCACACAGATACGCAGTATTTT
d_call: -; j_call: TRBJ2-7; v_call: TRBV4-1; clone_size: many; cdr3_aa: CASSQEGQDYEQYF; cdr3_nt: TGCGCCAGCAGCCAAGAGGGGCAAGACTACGAGCAGTACTTC
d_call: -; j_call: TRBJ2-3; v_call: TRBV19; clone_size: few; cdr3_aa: CASSATTDTQYF; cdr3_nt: TGTGCCAGTAGTGCCACCACAGATACGCAGTATTTT
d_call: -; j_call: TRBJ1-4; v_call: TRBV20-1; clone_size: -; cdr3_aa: CSASRGSNEKLFF; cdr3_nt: TGCAGTGCTAGCCGGGGCTCTAATGAAAAACTGTTTTTT
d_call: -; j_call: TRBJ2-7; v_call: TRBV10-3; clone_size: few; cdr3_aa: CAIMAGTYEQYF; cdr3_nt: TGTGCCATCATGGCAGGTACCTACGAGCAGTACTTC
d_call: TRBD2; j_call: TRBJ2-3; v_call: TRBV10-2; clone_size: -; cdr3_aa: CASRRYSGRGGDTQYF; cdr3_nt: TGCGCCAGCAGACGATATAGCGGGAGAGGGGGAGATACGCAGTATTTT
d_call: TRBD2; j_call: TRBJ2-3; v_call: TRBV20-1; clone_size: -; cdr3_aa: CSALAGGPNTQYF; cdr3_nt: TGCAGTGCCTTAGCGGGAGGGCCGAATACGCAGTATTTT
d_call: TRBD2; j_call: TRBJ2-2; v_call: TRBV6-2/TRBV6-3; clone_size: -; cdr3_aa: CASSVGLAGGAGELFF; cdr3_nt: TGTGCCAGCAGTGTGGGACTAGCGGGAGGGGCCGGGGAGCTGTTTTTT
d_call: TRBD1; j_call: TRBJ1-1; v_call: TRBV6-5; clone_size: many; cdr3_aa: CASSYRDRGNTEAFF; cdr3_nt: TGTGCCAGCAGTTATCGGGACAGGGGGAACACTGAAGCTTTCTTT
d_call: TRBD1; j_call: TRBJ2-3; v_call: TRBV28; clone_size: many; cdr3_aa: CASSSPPSIRGGRSTDTQYF; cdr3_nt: TGTGCCAGCAGTTCCCCCCCTTCGATCAGAGGGGGCCGTAGCACAGATACGCAGTATTTT
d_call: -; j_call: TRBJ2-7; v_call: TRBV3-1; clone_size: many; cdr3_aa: CASSQVVSAASEQYF; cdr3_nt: TGTGCCAGCAGCCAAGTGGTGTCTGCAGCATCCGAGCAGTACTTC
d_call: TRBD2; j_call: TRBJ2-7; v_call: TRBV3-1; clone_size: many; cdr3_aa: CASRLGLAGGEQYF; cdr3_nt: TGTGCCAGCAGGCTGGGACTAGCGGGAGGCGAGCAGTACTTC
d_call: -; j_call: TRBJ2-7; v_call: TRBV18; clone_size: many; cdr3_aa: CASSPPDRTSSYEQYF; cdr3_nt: TGTGCCAGCTCACCACCGGACAGGACTAGCTCCTACGAGCAGTACTTC
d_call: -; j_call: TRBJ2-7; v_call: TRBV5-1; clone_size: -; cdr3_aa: CASSLGQGRGEQYF; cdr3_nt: TGCGCCAGCAGCTTGGGGCAGGGACGGGGCGAGCAGTACTTC
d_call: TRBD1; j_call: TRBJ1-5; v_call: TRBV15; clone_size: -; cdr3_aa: CATSAYRGTGSNQPQHF; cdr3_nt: TGTGCCACCAGCGCCTACAGGGGGACGGGTAGCAATCAGCCCCAGCATTTT
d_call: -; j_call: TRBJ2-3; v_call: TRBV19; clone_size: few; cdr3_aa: CASRPLALGADTQYF; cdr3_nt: TGTGCCAGTAGGCCACTAGCCCTCGGGGCAGATACGCAGTATTTT
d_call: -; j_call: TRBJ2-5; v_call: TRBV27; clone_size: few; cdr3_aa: CASSSPRSSRETQYF; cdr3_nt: TGTGCCAGCAGTTCCCCGAGGTCTAGCCGGGAGACCCAGTACTTC
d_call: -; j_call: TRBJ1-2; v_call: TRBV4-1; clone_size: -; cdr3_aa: CASSQEGTGSNYGYTF; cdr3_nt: TGCGCCAGCAGCCAAGAGGGGACGGGATCTAACTATGGCTACACCTTC
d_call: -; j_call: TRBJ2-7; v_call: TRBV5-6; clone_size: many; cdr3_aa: CASSFLGGTYEQYF; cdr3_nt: TGTGCCAGCAGCTTCTTGGGCGGGACCTACGAGCAGTACTTC
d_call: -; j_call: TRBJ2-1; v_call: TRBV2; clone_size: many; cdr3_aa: CASSPGFQQFF; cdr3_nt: TGTGCCAGCAGCCCAGGATTTCAGCAGTTCTTC
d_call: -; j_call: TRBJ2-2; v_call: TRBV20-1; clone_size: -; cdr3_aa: CSARDLRGGNTGELFF; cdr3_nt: TGCAGTGCTAGAGATCTAAGGGGGGGTAACACCGGGGAGCTGTTTTTT
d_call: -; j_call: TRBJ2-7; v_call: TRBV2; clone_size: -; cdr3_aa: CASCRDRTTYEQYF; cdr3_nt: TGTGCCAGTTGCCGGGACCGAACAACCTACGAGCAGTACTTC
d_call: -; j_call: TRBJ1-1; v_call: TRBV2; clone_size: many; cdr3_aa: CASWEMNTEAFF; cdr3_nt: TGTGCCAGCTGGGAGATGAACACTGAAGCTTTCTTT
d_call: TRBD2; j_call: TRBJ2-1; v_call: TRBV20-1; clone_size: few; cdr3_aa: CSASGLAGAYNEQFF; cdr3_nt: TGCAGTGCTAGCGGACTAGCGGGGGCCTACAATGAGCAGTTCTTC
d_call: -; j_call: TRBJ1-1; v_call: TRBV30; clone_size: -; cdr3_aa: CAWSTRGRYGTEAFF; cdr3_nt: TGTGCCTGGAGTACCAGGGGACGGTATGGCACTGAAGCTTTCTTT
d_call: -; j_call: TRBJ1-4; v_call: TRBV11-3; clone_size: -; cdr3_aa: CASSPTPRPNEKLFF; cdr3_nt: TGTGCCAGCAGCCCAACCCCACGGCCTAATGAAAAACTGTTTTTT
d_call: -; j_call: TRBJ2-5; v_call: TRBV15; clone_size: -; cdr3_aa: CATSNQGEEETQYF; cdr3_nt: TGTGCCACCAGCAATCAGGGGGAGGAAGAGACCCAGTACTTC
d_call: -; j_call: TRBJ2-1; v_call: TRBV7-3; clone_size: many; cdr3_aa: CASSLTSASAEQFF; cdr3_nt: TGTGCCAGCAGCTTAACGTCGGCTAGCGCTGAGCAGTTCTTC
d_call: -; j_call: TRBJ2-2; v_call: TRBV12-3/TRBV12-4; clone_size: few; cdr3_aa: CASSPSEEGDTGELFF; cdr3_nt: TGTGCCAGCAGTCCGAGCGAGGAGGGGGACACCGGGGAGCTGTTTTTT
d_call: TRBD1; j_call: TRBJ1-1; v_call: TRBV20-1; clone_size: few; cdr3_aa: CSARWTGNTEAFF; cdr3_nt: TGCAGTGCGAGATGGACAGGGAACACTGAAGCTTTCTTT
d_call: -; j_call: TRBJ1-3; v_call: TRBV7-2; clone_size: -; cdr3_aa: CASSSYIWNTIYF; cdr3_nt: TGTGCCAGCAGCTCGTATATCTGGAACACCATATATTTT
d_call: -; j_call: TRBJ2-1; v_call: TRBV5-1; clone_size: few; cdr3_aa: CASSLTRSYNEQFF; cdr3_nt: TGCGCCAGCAGCTTAACTAGGTCCTACAATGAGCAGTTCTTC
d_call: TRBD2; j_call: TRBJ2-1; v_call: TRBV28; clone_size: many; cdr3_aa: CASSPTTSGRDEQFF; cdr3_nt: TGTGCCAGCAGTCCCACGACTAGCGGGAGGGATGAGCAGTTCTTC
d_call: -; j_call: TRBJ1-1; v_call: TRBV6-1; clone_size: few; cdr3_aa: CASRFTEAFF; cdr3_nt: TGTGCCAGCAGGTTCACTGAAGCTTTCTTT
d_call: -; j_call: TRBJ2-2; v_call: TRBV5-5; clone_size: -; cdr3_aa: CASSLDPFRSTGELFF; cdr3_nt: TGTGCCAGCAGCTTGGACCCTTTCCGGTCCACCGGGGAGCTGTTTTTT
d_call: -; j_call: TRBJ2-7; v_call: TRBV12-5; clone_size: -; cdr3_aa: CASGSGSGWEQYF; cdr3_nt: TGTGCTAGTGGTTCGGGGTCGGGTTGGGAGCAGTACTTC
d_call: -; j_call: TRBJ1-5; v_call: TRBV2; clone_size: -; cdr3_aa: CASSEEWHSNQPQHF; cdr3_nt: TGTGCCAGCAGTGAAGAATGGCATAGCAATCAGCCCCAGCATTTT
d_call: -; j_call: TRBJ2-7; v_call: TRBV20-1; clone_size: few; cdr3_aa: CSALYQGSVEQYF; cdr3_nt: TGCAGTGCTTTATATCAGGGATCGGTCGAGCAGTACTTC
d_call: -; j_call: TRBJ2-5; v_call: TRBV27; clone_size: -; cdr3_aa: CASSLMPRETQYF; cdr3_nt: TGTGCCAGCAGTTTAATGCCCCGGGAGACCCAGTACTTC